This T cell receptor (beta chain) is from a study of regulatory T cells in long-lasting Graves disease. Study-level points and caveats: Persistent disease samples used TRBV28, TRBJ1-2 and TRBJ2-5 preferentially. Fewer public clonotypes were shared by new patients (just under 1,000) than by persistent patients (around 2,900).

As for this clonotype: Its target is unknown.

Trimming shortened V by 0 bases and J by 0 bases, and 15 bases separated the two germline ends. Germline V gene sequence: CDR1 DFQATT, CDR2 SNEGSKA (reference sequence). This CDR3 has 18 amino acids. As for time point: newly diagnosed GD, antithyroid drugs for less than 3 months. PBMCs provided the RNA from which the TCR library was made. Relying on iRepertoire HTBI primers and Arm-PCR of CDR3 regions, the team built TCR beta libraries. TCRdb used MiXCR to reprocess the multiplex PCR reads, holding one entry per CDR3 protein. This sample has 200,000 to 250,000 distinct CDR3 sequences; 20% occur once, and the top ten carry roughly 13%.

This sequence joins TRBV20-1 and TRBJ1-6; D call uncertain. This sequence was found in a female donor with Graves disease. The source material was peripheral blood mononuclear cells (PBMCs), sampled at new diagnosis, from a patient treated with antithyroid drugs. The CDR3 loop is CSARDPGGLSSYNSPLHF. CDR3 nucleotide sequence: TGCAGTGCTAGAGATCCGGGCGGGCTGAGCTCCTATAATTCACCCCTCCACTTT.